Ten or more counts support the clone carrying this TCR beta chain. Antigen: not known. Germline CDR1 SEHNR, CDR2 FQNEAQ (reference sequence). V gave up 5 bases and J gave up 3 bases, with 11 bases separating them. This CDR3 comprises 14 residues. 5'-RACE, quantitative and with molecular barcodes, yielded the TCR beta libraries. TCRdb used MiXCR to reprocess the 5' RACE reads, holding one entry per CDR3 protein. This sample has tens of thousands of distinct CDR3 sequences, with 6% to 8% found just once. The entry originates in a study of CD8 T cells in ankylosing spondylitis. Study findings and constraints: Apparently characteristic of ankylosing spondylitis blood was a TCR beta motif (about 8 highly homologous variants). Some of the motif variants had earlier been found in reactive arthritis patients' fluid and blood.

Material: synovial fluid, either unsorted or a sorted T cell fraction (not recorded which). The TCR sequence derives from a male donor with ankylosing spondylitis. The chain is built from TRBV7-9 and TRBJ1-5; D is perhaps TRBD1 (5 bases). The CDR3 loop reads CASSADSPNQPQHF. In DNA, the CDR3 is TGTGCCAGCAGCGCTGACAGCCCCAATCAGCCCCAGCATTTT.